The 9 T cell receptor beta chains reported below all come from one sample, sequenced in a study of cytomegalovirus exposure and HLA in healthy donors. Vbeta (60) and Jbeta (13) primers were used in the PCR. Generated by immunoSEQ multiplex PCR, the TCRdb table keeps only in-frame clones and is missing some. The sample comprises 75,000 to 100,000 clones, more than 60% of which are singletons, and over 15% rests with the top ten. The sample comprised PBMCs. These receptors were collected from a man in his 60s in good health and CMV-seropositive.

V is TRBV7-9 and J is TRBJ2-6; D is undetermined. From germline, CDR1 is SEHNR and CDR2 FQNEAQ (reference sequence). This CDR3 comprises 15 residues. V was cut by 5 bases and J by 0 bases, with 8 bases left in between. In DNA form, the CDR3 reads TGTGCCAGCAGCATACAGAACTCTGGGGCCAACGTCCTGACTTTC. Residues: CASSIQNSGANVLTF.

As concerns this clone: Other DNA sequences of this sample code for an identical CDR3. The chain links TRBV7-8 to TRBJ2-2; TRBD1 matches at 8 bases. The junction had 12 bases not matched to a gene; V was cut back by 8 bases and J by 7 bases. CDR1 is SGHVS, CDR2 FQNEAQ, per germline. This CDR3 contains 15 residues. The CDR3 loop reads CASRSSGGAVGELFF. The CDR3 nucleotides are TGTGCCAGCCGATCCTCAGGGGGCGCGGTCGGGGAGCTGTTTTTT.

The V and J genes are TRBV7-8 and TRBJ2-2, with 9 bases fitting TRBD1. This CDR3 is 15 amino acids long. The V gene's germline CDR1 is SGHVS and CDR2 FQNEAQ. V gave up 5 bases and J gave up 4 bases; unmatched junction bases: 5. CDR3 sequence: CASSRDRAGTGELFF. CDR3 bases: TGTGCCAGCAGCCGGGACAGGGCGGGCACCGGGGAGCTGTTTTTT.

The chain has TRBV5-4 and TRBJ2-5; D might be TRBD1 (5 bases). The CDR3 sequence is 13 residues long. Trimming stripped 3 bases from V and 5 bases from J, with 11 bases between. From germline, CDR1 is SGHNT and CDR2 YYREEE (reference sequence). The DNA of the CDR3 is TGTGCCAGCAGCTCTGTGGGGCTGGAGACCCAGTACTTC. This translates into CASSSVGLETQYF.

This chain joins TRBV27 and TRBJ2-5; D possibly corresponds to TRBD2 (6 bases). The CDR3 runs 13 residues. Germline V gene sequence: CDR1 MNHEY, CDR2 SMNVEV (reference sequence). Trimming took 1 base from V and 12 from J, leaving 15 bases between them. CDR3 amino acids: CASSLFGQTGEYF. CDR3 DNA sequence: TGTGCCAGCAGTTTATTTGGGCAGACGGGGGAGTACTTC.

V usage is TRBV28 and J usage is TRBJ2-7, with 7 bases aligning to TRBD1. Germline values: CDR1 MDHEN, CDR2 SYDVKM. This CDR3 has 15 residues. The V segment lost 5 bases and the J segment 0 bases; nucleotides outside the gene matches: 7. The DNA for the CDR3 is TGTGCCAGCAGTCAATTGACAGGGAGCTCCTACGAGCAGTACTTC. Translation: CASSQLTGSSYEQYF.

This clone was seen more than once but under ten times. This sequence joins TRBV7-9 and TRBJ2-3; TRBD2 is a possible D gene (5 bases). V was shortened by 3 bases and J by 4 bases, with 8 bases between the two germline ends. Germline assignment: CDR1 SEHNR and CDR2 FQNEAQ (reference sequence). The CDR3 is 13 residues long. CDR3 loop: CASSFGSADTQYF. The DNA of the CDR3 is TGTGCCAGCAGCTTTGGGAGCGCAGATACGCAGTATTTT.

The J gene is TRBJ2-5, the V gene TRBV27; D is perhaps TRBD2 (6 bases). Trimming removed 3 bases from V and 5 bases from J, with 13 bases in between. Germline V gene lookup returns CDR1 MNHEY and CDR2 SMNVEV (reference sequence). The CDR3 length is 14 residues. CDR3 loop: CASSFAGLGETQYF. The CDR3 nucleotides are TGTGCCAGCAGTTTTGCGGGGTTAGGGGAGACCCAGTACTTC.

The V and J genes are TRBV12-2 and TRBJ2-7; TRBD1 is the table's D call, not checked against the DNA. TRBV12-2 constitutes a pseudogene. The CDR3 is 13 amino acids. The CDR3 is CASRLVSDYEQYF. CDR3 DNA: TGTGCAAGTCGCTTAGTTTCAGACTACGAGCAGTACTTC.